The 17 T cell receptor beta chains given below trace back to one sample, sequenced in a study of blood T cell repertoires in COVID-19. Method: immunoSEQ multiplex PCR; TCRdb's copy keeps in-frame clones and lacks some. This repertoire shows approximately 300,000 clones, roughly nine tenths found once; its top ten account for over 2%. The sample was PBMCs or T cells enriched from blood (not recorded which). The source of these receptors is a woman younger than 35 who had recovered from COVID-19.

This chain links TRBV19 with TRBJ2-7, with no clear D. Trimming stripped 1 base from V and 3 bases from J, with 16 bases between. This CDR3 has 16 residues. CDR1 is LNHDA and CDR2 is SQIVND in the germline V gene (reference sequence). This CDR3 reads CASSIAGRSNVYEQYF. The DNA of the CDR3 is TGTGCCAGTAGTATAGCAGGTCGCAGCAACGTCTACGAGCAGTACTTC.

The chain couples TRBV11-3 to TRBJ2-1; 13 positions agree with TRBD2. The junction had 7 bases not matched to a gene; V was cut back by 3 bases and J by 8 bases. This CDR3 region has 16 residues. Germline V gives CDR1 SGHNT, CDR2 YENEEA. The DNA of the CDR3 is TGTGCCAGCAGCTTCACTAGCGGGGGGGCCAAACATGAGCAGTTCTTC. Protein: CASSFTSGGAKHEQFF. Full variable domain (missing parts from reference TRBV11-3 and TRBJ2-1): EAGVVQSPRYKIIEKKQPVAFWCNPISGHNTLYWYLQNLGQGPELLIRYENEEAVDDSQLPKDRFSAERLKGVDSTLKIQPAELGDSAVYLCASSFTSGGAKHEQFFGPGTRLTVL.

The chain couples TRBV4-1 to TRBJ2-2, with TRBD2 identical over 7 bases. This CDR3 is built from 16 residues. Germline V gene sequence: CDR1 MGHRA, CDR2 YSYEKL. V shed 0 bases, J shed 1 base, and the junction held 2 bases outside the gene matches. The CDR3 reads CASSQEPGGNTGELFF. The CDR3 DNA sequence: TGCGCCAGCAGCCAAGAACCGGGAGGGAACACCGGGGAGCTGTTTTTT.

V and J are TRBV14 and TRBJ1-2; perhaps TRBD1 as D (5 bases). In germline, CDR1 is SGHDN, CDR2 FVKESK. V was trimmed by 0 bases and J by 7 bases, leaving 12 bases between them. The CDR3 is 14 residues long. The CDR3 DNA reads TGTGCCAGCAGCCAAGAACAAGGAAGGGGTGGCTACACCTTC. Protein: CASSQEQGRGGYTF. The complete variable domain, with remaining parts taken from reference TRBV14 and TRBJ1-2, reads EAGVTQFPSHSVIEKGQTVTLRCDPISGHDNLYWYRRVMGKEIKFLLHFVKESKQDESGMPNNRFLAERTGGTYSTLKVQPAELEDSGVYFCASSQEQGRGGYTFGSGTRLTVV.

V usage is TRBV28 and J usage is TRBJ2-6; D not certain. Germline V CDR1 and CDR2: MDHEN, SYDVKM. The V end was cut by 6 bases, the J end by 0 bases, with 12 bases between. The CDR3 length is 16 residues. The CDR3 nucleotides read TGTGCCAGCAGGTCTCTACCGAGCTCTGGGGCCAACGTCCTGACTTTC. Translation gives CASRSLPSSGANVLTF.

The CDR3: CASSQGRGGFSEQFF. The DNA for the CDR3 is TGTGCCAGCAGCCAGGGGCGGGGGGGCTTTAGTGAGCAGTTCTTC. This sequence joins TRBV7-8 and TRBJ2-1; the match to TRBD2 covers 9 bases. Germline V gene lookup returns CDR1 SGHVS and CDR2 FQNEAQ. Losses at the gene ends were 5 bases for V and 9 bases for J; bases not matched to a gene: 11. The CDR3 loop spans 15 amino acids.

This CDR3 is CASSLHTGQGSNYGYTF. The CDR3, as DNA: TGCGCCAGCAGCCTCCATACAGGACAGGGATCTAACTATGGCTACACCTTC. The chain is built from TRBV4-1 and TRBJ1-2; 8 bases match TRBD1. J was trimmed by 0 bases and V by 4 bases; bases with no gene match: 10. Germline loops: CDR1 MGHRA, CDR2 YSYEKL. The CDR3 extends over 17 amino acids.

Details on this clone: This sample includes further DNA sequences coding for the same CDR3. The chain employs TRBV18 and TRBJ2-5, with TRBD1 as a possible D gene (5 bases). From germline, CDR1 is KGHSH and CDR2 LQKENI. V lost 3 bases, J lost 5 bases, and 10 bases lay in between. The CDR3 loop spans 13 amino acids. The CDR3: CASSPGRAETQYF. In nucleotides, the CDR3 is TGTGCCAGCTCACCGGGGCGTGCGGAGACCCAGTACTTC.

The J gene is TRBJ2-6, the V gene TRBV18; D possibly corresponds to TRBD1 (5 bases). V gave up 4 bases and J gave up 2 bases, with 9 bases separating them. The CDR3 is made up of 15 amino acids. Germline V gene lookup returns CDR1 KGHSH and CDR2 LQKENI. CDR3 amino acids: CASSLQGTGANVLTF. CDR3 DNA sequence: TGTGCCAGCTCACTGCAGGGCACTGGGGCCAACGTCCTGACTTTC.

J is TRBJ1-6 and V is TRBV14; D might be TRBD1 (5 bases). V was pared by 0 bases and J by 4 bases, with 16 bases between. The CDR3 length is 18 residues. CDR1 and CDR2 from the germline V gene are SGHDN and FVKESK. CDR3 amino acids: CASSQEDAAGGYNSPLHF. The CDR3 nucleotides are TGTGCCAGCAGCCAAGAAGATGCGGCGGGGGGGTATAATTCACCCCTCCACTTT. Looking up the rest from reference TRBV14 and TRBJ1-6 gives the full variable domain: EAGVTQFPSHSVIEKGQTVTLRCDPISGHDNLYWYRRVMGKEIKFLLHFVKESKQDESGMPNNRFLAERTGGTYSTLKVQPAELEDSGVYFCASSQEDAAGGYNSPLHFGNGTRLTVT.

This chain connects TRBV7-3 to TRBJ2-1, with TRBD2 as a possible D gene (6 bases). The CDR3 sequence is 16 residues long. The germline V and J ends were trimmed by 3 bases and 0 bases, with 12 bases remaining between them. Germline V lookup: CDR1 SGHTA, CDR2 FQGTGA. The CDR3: CASSFDSGSSYNEQFF. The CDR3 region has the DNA TGTGCCAGCAGCTTCGATAGCGGAAGCTCCTACAATGAGCAGTTCTTC.

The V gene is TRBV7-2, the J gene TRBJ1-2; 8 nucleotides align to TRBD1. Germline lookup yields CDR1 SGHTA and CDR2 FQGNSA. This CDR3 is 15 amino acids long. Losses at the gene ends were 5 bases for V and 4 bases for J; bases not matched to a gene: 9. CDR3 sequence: CASSPSGQGLYGYTF. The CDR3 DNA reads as TGTGCCAGCAGCCCGAGCGGACAGGGACTCTATGGCTACACCTTC. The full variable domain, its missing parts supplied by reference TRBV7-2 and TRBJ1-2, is GAGVSQSPSNKVTEKGKDVELRCDPISGHTALYWYRQSLGQGLEFLIYFQGNSAPDKSGLPSDRFSAERTGGSVSTLTIQRTQQEDSAVYLCASSPSGQGLYGYTFGSGTRLTVV.

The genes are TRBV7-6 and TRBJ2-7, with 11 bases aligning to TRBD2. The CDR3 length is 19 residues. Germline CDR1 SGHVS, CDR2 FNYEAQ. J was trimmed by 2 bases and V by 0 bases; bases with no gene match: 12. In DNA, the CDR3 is TGTGCCAGCAGCTTAGCTACTATGCAGGGACTAGCGGAGACCTACGAGCAGTACTTC. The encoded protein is CASSLATMQGLAETYEQYF.

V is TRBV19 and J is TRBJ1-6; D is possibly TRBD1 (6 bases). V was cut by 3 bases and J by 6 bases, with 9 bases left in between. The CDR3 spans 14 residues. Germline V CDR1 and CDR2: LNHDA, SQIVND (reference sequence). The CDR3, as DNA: TGTGCCAGTAGTATGCAGGGGACTAATTCACCCCTCCACTTT. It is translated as CASSMQGTNSPLHF. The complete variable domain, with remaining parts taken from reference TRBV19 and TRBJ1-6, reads DGGITQSPKYLFRKEGQNVTLSCEQNLNHDAMYWYRQDPGQGLRLIYYSQIVNDFQKGDIAEGYSVSREKKESFPLTVTSAQKNPTAFYLCASSMQGTNSPLHFGNGTRLTVT.

The CDR3 nucleotides read TGTGCCAGCAAGCCGTTCTTACGGACTAGCGGGTCTGATACGCAGTATTTT. Translating gives CASKPFLRTSGSDTQYF. V gene TRBV5-4 combines with J gene TRBJ2-3, with 11 bases matching TRBD2. The ends lost 6 bases at V and 6 bases at J; junction bases unmatched: 15. The CDR3 spans 17 residues. Germline lookup yields CDR1 SGHNT and CDR2 YYREEE (reference sequence).

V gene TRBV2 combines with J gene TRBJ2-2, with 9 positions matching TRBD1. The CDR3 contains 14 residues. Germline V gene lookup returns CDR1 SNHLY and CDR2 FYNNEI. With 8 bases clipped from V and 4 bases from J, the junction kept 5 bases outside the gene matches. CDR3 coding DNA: TGTGCCAGCGGACAGGGGAGCTCCACCGGGGAGCTGTTTTTT. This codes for CASGQGSSTGELFF.

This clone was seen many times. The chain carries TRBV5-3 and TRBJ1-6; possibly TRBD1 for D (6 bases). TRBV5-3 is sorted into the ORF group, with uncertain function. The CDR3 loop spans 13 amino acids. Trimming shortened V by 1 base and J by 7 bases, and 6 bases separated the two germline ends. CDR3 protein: CARSLTGNSPLHF. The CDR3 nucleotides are TGTGCCAGAAGCTTGACAGGGAATTCACCCCTCCACTTT.